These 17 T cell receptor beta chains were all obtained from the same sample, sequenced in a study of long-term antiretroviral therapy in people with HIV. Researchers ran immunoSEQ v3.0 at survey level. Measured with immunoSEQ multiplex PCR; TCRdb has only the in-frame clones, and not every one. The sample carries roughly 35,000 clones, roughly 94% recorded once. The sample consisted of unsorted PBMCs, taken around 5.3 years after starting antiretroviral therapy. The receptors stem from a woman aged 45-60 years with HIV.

This chain's CDR3 is CASSRAVGGMNTEAFF. In DNA form, the CDR3 reads TGTGCCAGCAGCCGGGCCGTGGGGGGTATGAACACTGAAGCTTTCTTT. The V call is TRBV7-2, the J call TRBJ1-1; D may be TRBD1 (5 bases). CDR3 length equals 16 residues. Germline CDR1 reads SGHTA; CDR2 reads FQGNSA. Trimming took off 5 bases at V and 0 bases at J, with 16 bases between the two ends.

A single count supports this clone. The CDR3 DNA reads TGTGCCAGCAGCCCCAGGGCGGTGAACACTGAAGCTTTCTTT. Its translation: CASSPRAVNTEAFF. The chain joins TRBV7-8 to TRBJ1-1, with D maybe TRBD1 (5 bases). The germline V gene encodes CDR1 SGHVS and CDR2 FQNEAQ. Between the trimmed V and J ends, which lost 5 bases and 0 bases, there was a span of 10 bases. CDR3 length: 14 amino acids.

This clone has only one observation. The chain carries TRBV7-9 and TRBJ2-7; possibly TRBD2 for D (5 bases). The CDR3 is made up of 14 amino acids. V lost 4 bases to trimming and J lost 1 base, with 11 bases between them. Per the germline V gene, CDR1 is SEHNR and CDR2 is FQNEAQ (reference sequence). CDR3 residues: CASSSEAVSYEQYF. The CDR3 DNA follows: TGTGCCAGCAGCTCAGAAGCGGTTTCCTACGAGCAGTACTTC.

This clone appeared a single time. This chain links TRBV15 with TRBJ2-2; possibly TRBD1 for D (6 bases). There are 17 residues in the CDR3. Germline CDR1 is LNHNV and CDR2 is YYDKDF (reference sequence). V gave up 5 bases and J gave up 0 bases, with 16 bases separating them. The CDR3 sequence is CATSSPGTSANTGELFF. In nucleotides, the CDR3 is TGTGCCACCAGCTCCCCTGGGACATCAGCGAACACCGGGGAGCTGTTTTTT.

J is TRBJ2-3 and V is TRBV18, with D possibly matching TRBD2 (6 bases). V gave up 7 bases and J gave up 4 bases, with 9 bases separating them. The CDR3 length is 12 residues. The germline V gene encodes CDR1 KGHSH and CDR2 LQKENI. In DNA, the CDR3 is TGTGCCAGCTATGGGACTTCAGATACGCAGTATTTT. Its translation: CASYGTSDTQYF.

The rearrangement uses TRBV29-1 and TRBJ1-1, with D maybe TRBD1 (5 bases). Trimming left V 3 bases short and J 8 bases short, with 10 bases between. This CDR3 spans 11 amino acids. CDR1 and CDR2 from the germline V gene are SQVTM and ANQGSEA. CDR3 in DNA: TGCAGCGTTGATTACAGGTCCGAAGCTTTCTTT. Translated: CSVDYRSEAFF.

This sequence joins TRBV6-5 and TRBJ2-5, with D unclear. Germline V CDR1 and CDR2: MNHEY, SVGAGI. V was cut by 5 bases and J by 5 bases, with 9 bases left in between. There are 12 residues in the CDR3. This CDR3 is CASSRRTETQYF. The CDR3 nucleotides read TGTGCCAGCAGTCGGCGGACGGAGACCCAGTACTTC.

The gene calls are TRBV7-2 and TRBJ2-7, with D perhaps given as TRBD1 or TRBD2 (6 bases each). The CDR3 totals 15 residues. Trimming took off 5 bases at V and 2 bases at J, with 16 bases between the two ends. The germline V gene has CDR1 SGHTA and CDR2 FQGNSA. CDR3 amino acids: CASSPGGTPTYEQYF. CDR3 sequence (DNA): TGTGCCAGCAGCCCTGGGGGGACACCCACCTACGAGCAGTACTTC.

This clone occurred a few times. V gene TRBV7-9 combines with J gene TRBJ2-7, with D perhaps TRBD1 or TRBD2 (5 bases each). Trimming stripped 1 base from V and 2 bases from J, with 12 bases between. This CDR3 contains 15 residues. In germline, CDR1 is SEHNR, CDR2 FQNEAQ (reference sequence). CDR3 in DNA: TGTGCCAGCAGCTTAGTTTCGGGACGGGCCTACGAGCAGTACTTC. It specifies CASSLVSGRAYEQYF.

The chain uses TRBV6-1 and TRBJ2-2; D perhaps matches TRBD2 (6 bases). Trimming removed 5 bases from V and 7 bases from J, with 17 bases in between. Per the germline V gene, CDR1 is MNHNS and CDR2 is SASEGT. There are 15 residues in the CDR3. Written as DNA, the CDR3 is TGTGCCAGCAGTCCCAGGGATCTCGGGAGCGGGGAGCTGTTTTTT. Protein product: CASSPRDLGSGELFF.

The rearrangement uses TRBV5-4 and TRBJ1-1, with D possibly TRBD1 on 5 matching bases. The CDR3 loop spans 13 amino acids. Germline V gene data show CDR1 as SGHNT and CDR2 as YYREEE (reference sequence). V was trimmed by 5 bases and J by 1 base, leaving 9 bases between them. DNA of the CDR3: TGTGCCAGCAGATGGGGGGGGAACACTGAAGCTTTCTTT. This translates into CASRWGGNTEAFF. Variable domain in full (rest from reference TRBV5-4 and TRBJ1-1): ETGVTQSPTHLIKTRGQQVTLRCSSQSGHNTVSWYQQALGQGPQFIFQYYREEENGRGNFPPRFSGLQFPNYSSELNVNALELDDSALYLCASRWGGNTEAFFGQGTRLTVV.

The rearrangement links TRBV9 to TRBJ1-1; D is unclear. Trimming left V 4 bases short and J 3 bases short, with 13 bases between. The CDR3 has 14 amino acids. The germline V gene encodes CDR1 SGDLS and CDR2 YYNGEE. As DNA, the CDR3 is TGTGCCAGCAGCCCTCTGGACGGACACACTGAAGCTTTCTTT. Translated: CASSPLDGHTEAFF. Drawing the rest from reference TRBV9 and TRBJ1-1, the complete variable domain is DSGVTQTPKHLITATGQRVTLRCSPRSGDLSVYWYQQSLDQGLQFLIQYYNGEERAKGNILERFSAQQFPDLHSELNLSSLELGDSALYFCASSPLDGHTEAFFGQGTRLTVV.

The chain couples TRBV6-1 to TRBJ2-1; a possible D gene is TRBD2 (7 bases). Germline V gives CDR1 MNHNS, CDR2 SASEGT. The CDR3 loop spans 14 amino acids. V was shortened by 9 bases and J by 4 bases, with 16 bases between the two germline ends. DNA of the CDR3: TGTGCCAGTGAGATCCGGGGGGCATACAATGAGCAGTTCTTC. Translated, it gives CASEIRGAYNEQFF.

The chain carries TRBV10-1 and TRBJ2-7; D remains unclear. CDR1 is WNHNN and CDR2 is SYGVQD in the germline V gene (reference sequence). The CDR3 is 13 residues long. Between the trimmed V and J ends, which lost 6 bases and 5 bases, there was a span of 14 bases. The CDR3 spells CASSPSGSHEQYF. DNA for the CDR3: TGCGCCAGCAGCCCCTCCGGGTCCCACGAGCAGTACTTC.

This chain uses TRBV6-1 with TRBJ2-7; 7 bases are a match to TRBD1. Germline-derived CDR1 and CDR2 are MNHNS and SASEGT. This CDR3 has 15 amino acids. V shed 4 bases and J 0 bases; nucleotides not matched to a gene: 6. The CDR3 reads CASSGQGTSSYEQYF. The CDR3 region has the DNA TGTGCCAGCAGTGGACAGGGAACCAGCTCCTACGAGCAGTACTTC.

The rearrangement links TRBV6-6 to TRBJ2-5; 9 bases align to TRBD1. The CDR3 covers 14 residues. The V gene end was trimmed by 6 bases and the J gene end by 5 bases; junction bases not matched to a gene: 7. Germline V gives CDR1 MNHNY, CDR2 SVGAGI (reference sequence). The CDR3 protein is CASSDRGSGETQYF. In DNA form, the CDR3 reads TGTGCCAGCAGCGACAGGGGGTCGGGGGAGACCCAGTACTTC.

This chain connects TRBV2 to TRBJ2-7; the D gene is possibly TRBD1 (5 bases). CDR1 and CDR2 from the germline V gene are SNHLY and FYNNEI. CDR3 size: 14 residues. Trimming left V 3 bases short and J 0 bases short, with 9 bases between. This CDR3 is CASSETDISYEQYF. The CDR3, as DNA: TGTGCCAGCAGTGAGACAGACATCTCCTACGAGCAGTACTTC. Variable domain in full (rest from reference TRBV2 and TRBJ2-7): EPEVTQTPSHQVTQMGQEVILRCVPISNHLYFYWYRQILGQKVEFLVSFYNNEISEKSEIFDDQFSVERPDGSNFTLKIRSTKLEDSAMYFCASSETDISYEQYFGPGTRLTVT.